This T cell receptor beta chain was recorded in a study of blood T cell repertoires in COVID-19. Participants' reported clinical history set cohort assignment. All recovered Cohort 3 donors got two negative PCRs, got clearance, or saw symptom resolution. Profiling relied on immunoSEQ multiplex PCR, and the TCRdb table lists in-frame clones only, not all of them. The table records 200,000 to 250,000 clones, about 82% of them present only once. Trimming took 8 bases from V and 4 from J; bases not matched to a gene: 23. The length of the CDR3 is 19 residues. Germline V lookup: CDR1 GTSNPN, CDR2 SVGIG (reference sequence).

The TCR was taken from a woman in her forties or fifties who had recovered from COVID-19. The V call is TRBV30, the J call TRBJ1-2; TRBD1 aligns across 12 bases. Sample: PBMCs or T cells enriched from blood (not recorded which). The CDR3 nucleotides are TGTGCCCGTTCCGGGACAGGGGGCGCAAAGGAGGATTTCGTCTATGGCTACACCTTC. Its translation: CARSGTGGAKEDFVYGYTF.